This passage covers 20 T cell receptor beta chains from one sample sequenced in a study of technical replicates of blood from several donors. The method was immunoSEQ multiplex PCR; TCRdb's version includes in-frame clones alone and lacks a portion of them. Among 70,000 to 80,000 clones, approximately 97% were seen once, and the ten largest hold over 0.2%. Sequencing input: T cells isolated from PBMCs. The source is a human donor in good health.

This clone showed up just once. CDR3 amino acids: CAISESDRRQETQYF. The CDR3 DNA is TGTGCCATCAGTGAGTCCGACAGGAGACAAGAGACCCAGTACTTC. V gene TRBV10-3 combines with J gene TRBJ2-5, with a weak D call TRBD1 (6 bases). CDR1 is ENHRY, CDR2 SYGVKD, per germline. This CDR3 contains 15 residues. V was pared by 0 bases and J by 2 bases, with 10 bases between.

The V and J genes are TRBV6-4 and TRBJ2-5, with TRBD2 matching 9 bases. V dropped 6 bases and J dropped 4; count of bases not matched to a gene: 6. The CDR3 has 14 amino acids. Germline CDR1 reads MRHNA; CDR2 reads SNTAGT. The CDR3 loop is CASRGGRGRETQYF. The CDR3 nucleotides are TGTGCCAGCAGGGGCGGGAGGGGACGAGAGACCCAGTACTTC.

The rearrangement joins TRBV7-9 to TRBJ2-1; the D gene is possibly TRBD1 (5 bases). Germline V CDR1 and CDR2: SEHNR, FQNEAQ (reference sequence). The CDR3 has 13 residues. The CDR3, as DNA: TGTGCAGTTAGGCGACAGATATACAATGAGCAGTTCTTC. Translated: CAVRRQIYNEQFF. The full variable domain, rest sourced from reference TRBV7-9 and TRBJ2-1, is DTGVSQNPRHKITKRGQNVTFRCDPISEHNRLYWYRQTLGQGPEFLTYFQNEAQLEKSRLLSDRFSAERPKGSFSTLEIQRTEQGDSAMYLCAVRRQIYNEQFFGPGTRLTVL.

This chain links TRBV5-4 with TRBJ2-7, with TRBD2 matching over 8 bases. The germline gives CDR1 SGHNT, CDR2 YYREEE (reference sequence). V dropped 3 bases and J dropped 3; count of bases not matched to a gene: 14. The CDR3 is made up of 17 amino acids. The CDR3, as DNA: TGTGCCAGCAGCTGGGGGCCAATAACTAGCGGCCGCTACGAGCAGTACTTC. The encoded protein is CASSWGPITSGRYEQYF. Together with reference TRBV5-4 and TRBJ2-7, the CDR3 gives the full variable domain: ETGVTQSPTHLIKTRGQQVTLRCSSQSGHNTVSWYQQALGQGPQFIFQYYREEENGRGNFPPRFSGLQFPNYSSELNVNALELDDSALYLCASSWGPITSGRYEQYFGPGTRLTVT.

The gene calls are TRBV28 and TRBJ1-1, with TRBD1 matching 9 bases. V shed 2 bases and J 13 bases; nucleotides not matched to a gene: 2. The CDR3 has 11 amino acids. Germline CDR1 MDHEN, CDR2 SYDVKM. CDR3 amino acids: CASSLGDRVFF. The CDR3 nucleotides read TGTGCCAGCAGTTTAGGGGACAGGGTTTTCTTT.

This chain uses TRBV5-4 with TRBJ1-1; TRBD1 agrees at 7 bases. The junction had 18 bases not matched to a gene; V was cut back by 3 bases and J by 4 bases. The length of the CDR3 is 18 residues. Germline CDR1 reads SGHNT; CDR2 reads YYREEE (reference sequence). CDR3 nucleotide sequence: TGTGCCAGCAGCTCTGACCCCCGGGACAGCCTATGGGGCACTGAAGCTTTCTTT. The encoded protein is CASSSDPRDSLWGTEAFF.

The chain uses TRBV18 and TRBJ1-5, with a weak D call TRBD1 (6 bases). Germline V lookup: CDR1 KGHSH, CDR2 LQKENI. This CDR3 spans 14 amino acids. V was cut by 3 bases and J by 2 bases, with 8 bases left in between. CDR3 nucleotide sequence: TGTGCCAGCTCACCGCGACAGGGCAATCAGCCCCAGCATTTT. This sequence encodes CASSPRQGNQPQHF. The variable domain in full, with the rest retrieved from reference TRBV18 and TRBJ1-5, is NAGVMQNPRHLVRRRGQEARLRCSPMKGHSHVYWYRQLPEEGLKFMVYLQKENIIDESGMPKERFSAEFPKEGPSILRIQQVVRGDSAAYFCASSPRQGNQPQHFGDGTRLSIL.

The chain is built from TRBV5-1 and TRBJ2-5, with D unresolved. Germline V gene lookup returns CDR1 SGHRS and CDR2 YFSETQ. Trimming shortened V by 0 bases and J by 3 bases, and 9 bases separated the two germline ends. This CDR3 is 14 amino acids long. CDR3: CASSLVFTEETQYF. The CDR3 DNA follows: TGCGCCAGCAGCTTGGTTTTCACTGAAGAGACCCAGTACTTC.

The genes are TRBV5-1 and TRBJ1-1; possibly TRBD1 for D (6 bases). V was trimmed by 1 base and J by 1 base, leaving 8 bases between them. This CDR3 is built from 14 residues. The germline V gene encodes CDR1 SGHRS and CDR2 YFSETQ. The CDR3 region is CASSLTGWNTEAFF. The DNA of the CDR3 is TGCGCCAGCAGCTTGACAGGGTGGAACACTGAAGCTTTCTTT.

CDR3: CASSEQRGNTGELFF. CDR3 in DNA: TGTGCCAGCAGTGAACAGCGGGGAAACACCGGGGAGCTGTTTTTT. The chain couples TRBV6-1 to TRBJ2-2; 7 positions agree with TRBD2. The junction had 2 bases not matched to a gene; V was cut back by 2 bases and J by 2 bases. The CDR3 runs 15 residues. From germline, CDR1 is MNHNS and CDR2 SASEGT.

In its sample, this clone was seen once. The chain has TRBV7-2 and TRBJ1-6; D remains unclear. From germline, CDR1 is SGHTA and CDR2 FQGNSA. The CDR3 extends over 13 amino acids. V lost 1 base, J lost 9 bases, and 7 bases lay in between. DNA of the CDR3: TGTGCCAGCAGCTTAGTGCCCAGTTCACCCCTCCACTTT. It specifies CASSLVPSSPLHF.

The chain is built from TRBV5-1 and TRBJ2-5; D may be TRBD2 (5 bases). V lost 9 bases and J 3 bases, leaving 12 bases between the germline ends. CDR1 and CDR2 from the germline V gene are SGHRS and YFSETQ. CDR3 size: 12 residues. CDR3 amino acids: CATRGAKETQYF. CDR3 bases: TGCGCCACCCGGGGAGCAAAAGAGACCCAGTACTTC.

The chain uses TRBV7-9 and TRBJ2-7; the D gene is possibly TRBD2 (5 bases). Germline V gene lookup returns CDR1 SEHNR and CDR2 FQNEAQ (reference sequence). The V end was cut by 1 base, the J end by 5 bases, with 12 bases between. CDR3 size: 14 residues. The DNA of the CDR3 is TGTGCCAGCAGCTTAGGGGAGTGGGCCCACGAGCAGTACTTC. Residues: CASSLGEWAHEQYF.

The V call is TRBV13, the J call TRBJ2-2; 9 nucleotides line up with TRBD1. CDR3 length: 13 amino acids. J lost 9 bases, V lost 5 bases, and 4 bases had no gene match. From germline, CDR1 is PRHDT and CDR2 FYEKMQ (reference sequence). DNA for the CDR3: TGTGCCAGCAGCACGGGACAGGGTCGGGAGCTGTTTTTT. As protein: CASSTGQGRELFF.

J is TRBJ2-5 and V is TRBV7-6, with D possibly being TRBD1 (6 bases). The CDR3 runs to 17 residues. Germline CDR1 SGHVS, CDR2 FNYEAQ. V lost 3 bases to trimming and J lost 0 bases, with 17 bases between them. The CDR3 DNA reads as TGTGCCAGCAGCTTTTTTTCGGCAGGGGAAAACCAAGAGACCCAGTACTTC. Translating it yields CASSFFSAGENQETQYF.

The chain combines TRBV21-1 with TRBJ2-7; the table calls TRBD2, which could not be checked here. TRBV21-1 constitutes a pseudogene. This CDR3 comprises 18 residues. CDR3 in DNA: TGTGCCAGCGAGACAGGGGATCGACTAGCGGGAGAAACCCACGAGCAGTACTTC. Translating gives CASETGDRLAGETHEQYF.

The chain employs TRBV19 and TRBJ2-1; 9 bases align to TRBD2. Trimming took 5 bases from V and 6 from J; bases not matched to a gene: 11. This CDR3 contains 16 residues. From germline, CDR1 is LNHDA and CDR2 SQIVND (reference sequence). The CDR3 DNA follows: TGTGCCAGTAGTGCTCGGGTGGCGGGAGGGCTCAATGAGCAGTTCTTC. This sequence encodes CASSARVAGGLNEQFF.

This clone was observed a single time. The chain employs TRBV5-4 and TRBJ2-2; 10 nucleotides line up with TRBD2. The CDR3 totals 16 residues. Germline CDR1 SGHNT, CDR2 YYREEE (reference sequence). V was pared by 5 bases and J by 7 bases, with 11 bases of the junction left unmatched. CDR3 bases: TGTGCCAGCAGACCCGGGACTAGCGCCCTCGTCGGGGAGCTGTTTTTT. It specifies CASRPGTSALVGELFF.

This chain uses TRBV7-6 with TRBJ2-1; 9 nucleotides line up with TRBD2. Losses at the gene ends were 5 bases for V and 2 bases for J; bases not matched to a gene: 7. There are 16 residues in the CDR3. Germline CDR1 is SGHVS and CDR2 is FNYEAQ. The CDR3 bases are TGTGCCAGCAGCCCTGCACTAGCGGGCGCCTACAATGAGCAGTTCTTC. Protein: CASSPALAGAYNEQFF.

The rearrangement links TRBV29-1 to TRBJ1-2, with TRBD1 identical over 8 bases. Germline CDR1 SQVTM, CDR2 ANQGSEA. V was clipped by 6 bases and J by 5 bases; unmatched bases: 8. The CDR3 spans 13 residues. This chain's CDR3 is CSVEPGGEYGYTF. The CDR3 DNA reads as TGCAGCGTGGAACCAGGGGGCGAATATGGCTACACCTTC.